This T cell receptor (beta chain) was sequenced in a study of blood T cell repertoires in COVID-19. For the study at large: COVID-19 samples collected from the United States, Italy and Spain covered acute and convalescent phases.

Trimming took 1 base from V and 0 from J, leaving 10 bases between them. CDR3 length: 17 amino acids. Germline CDR1 and CDR2: LGHDT and YNNKEL (reference sequence). Methods used by the authors: From reference gene primer amplification, estimates of nucleated cell counts were derived. Sequencing was performed with immunoSEQ multiplex PCR; in TCRdb, only in-frame clones are kept and a portion is missing. The V and J calls and clone size are taken from that table; D and trimming were inferred from the DNA. The profile shows some 400,000 clones, roughly four fifths of them singletons. The clonotype was recovered from a human donor with acute or convalescent COVID-19. The donor label of this sample is uncertain. The sequenced material came from peripheral blood. The chain uses TRBV3-1 (or the pseudogene TRBV3-2) and TRBJ2-6, with D possibly matching TRBD2 (5 bases). In DNA form, the CDR3 reads TGTGCCAGCAGCCAAGTATGGAGGCCCTCTGGGGCCAACGTCCTGACTTTC. Translation gives CASSQVWRPSGANVLTF.